This T cell receptor beta chain was documented in a study of shared clonotypes between healthy human individuals. On the study more broadly: Per donor, CD8 memory used one plate, CD8 naive used two, CD4 memory used three and CD4 naive used three.

Points on this clone: Its target is unknown. The sample holds other DNA sequences that translate to the same CDR3.

The germline V gene has CDR1 MDHEN and CDR2 SYDVKM. V was pared by 3 bases and J by 3 bases, with 5 bases between. CDR3 length: 12 residues. Repertoires were generated with immunoSEQ multiplex PCR, while TCRdb's copy carries only in-frame clones and drops some. The table records about 1.1 million clones, approximately 77% of them present only once. Study results and caveats: It was observed that roughly 5.4% of naive CD4 clonotypes were shared across several donors.

The investigators split CD4+ cells into a CD45RA+ naive subset and a CD45RA-negative memory subset. This TCR came from a man between 18 and 29 years old in good health. Some clones in this sample may be carry-over from other donors' samples. Input material: memory CD4+ T cells from PBMCs. Subset: CD45RA-negative fraction. The chain employs TRBV28 and TRBJ1-1; D unclear. The DNA for the CDR3 is TGTGCCAGCAGTTTGAGGCACACTGAAGCTTTCTTT. This translates into CASSLRHTEAFF.